These 23 T cell receptor beta chains share one sample of origin, sequenced in a study of T cell repertoires in cytomegalovirus infection (dated by TCRdb to about 2019). Sequencing was performed on an Illumina HiSeq 1500. Using fastp trimming at Q25 and MiXCR clonotype assembly, TCRdb reanalyzed the public sequencing data and kept in-frame beta chains. Merged by CDR3 protein, the rows form single entries marked with the most common genes and DNA. The sample table holds 290,000 or so distinct CDR3 sequences, of which about 26% were seen once. The biggest ten clones account for approximately 15% of the sample. Sequenced material: PBMCs. These receptors were taken from a human donor in good health (CMV status not recorded). Some clones in this sample may be carry-over from other donors' samples.

The chain recombines TRBV20-1 with TRBJ2-5, with 8 positions matching TRBD2. Germline trimming cut 6 bases from V and 4 bases from J; bases unmatched to any gene: 13. The CDR3 is 15 residues long. CDR1 is DFQATT, CDR2 SNEGSKA, per germline (reference sequence). CDR3 protein: CSAYGASGRGETQYF. CDR3 in DNA: TGCAGTGCCTACGGTGCCAGCGGGAGAGGAGAGACCCAGTACTTC.

This sequence joins TRBV10-3 and TRBJ2-1; 8 bases map to TRBD2. J was trimmed by 4 bases and V by 2 bases; bases with no gene match: 4. The V gene's germline CDR1 is ENHRY and CDR2 SYGVKD. CDR3 length equals 15 residues. CDR3 sequence reads: CAISEEAGAYNEQFF. The CDR3 DNA sequence: TGTGCCATCAGTGAGGAAGCGGGAGCTTACAATGAGCAGTTCTTC.

The chain carries TRBV6-1 and TRBJ2-7; D uncertain. Trimming pared 6 bases from V and 6 bases from J, leaving 12 bases between. The CDR3 is made up of 12 amino acids. Germline V gene lookup returns CDR1 MNHNS and CDR2 SASEGT. The CDR3 DNA sequence: TGTGCCAGCAGCGAAATGGGCGGCGAGCAGTACTTC. It codes for CASSEMGGEQYF.

The rearrangement uses TRBV24-1 and TRBJ1-2; maybe TRBD1 (5 bases). V lost 1 base, J lost 1 base, and 12 bases lay in between. The germline gives CDR1 KGHDR, CDR2 SFDVKD. The CDR3 consists of 16 residues. The CDR3 region has the DNA TGTGCCACCAGTGATTTCGGCACAGGAGATAACTATGGCTACACCTTC. This encodes CATSDFGTGDNYGYTF.

The chain uses TRBV11-2 and TRBJ1-4; 7 nucleotides align to TRBD1. Germline V gene data show CDR1 as SGHAT and CDR2 as FQNNGV. V shed 5 bases, J shed 4 bases, and the junction held 7 bases outside the gene matches. The CDR3 sequence is 15 residues long. CDR3 nucleotides: TGTGCCAGCAGCCCAGAGGGACAGTATAATGAAAAACTGTTTTTT. This encodes CASSPEGQYNEKLFF.

This clonotype was seen more than once but under ten times. This chain uses TRBV28 with TRBJ2-1; D is unresolved. The CDR3 consists of 14 residues. Trimming took 4 bases from V and 1 from J, leaving 8 bases between them. Per the germline V gene, CDR1 is MDHEN and CDR2 is SYDVKM. The CDR3 DNA reads as TGTGCCAGCAGTTCCGGGTGGTCCTACAATGAGCAGTTCTTC. The encoded protein is CASSSGWSYNEQFF. Full variable domain (missing parts from reference TRBV28 and TRBJ2-1): DVKVTQSSRYLVKRTGEKVFLECVQDMDHENMFWYRQDPGLGLRLIYFSYDVKMKEKGDIPEGYSVSREKKERFSLILESASTNQTSMYLCASSSGWSYNEQFFGPGTRLTVL.

This clonotype was seen only a few times. The CDR3 region has the DNA TGTGCCAGCAGCCACCCGCGGGACGGGACTAATTCACCCCTCCACTTT. It translates to CASSHPRDGTNSPLHF. The chain recombines TRBV5-4 with TRBJ1-6; D perhaps matches TRBD1 (5 bases). The germline V gene has CDR1 SGHNT and CDR2 YYREEE (reference sequence). Trimming shortened V by 4 bases and J by 6 bases, and 17 bases separated the two germline ends. The CDR3 has 16 residues. Looking up the rest from reference TRBV5-4 and TRBJ1-6 gives the full variable domain: ETGVTQSPTHLIKTRGQQVTLRCSSQSGHNTVSWYQQALGQGPQFIFQYYREEENGRGNFPPRFSGLQFPNYSSELNVNALELDDSALYLCASSHPRDGTNSPLHFGNGTRLTVT.

This clonotype was counted at least ten times. The gene calls are TRBV7-2 and TRBJ2-3; TRBD1 matches 10 bases. Trimming removed 3 bases from V and 1 base from J; junction bases left unmatched: 1. Germline CDR1 is SGHTA and CDR2 is FQGNSA. The CDR3 is 15 amino acids. Here the CDR3 reads CASSFGTGGTDTQYF. DNA for the CDR3: TGTGCCAGCAGCTTTGGGACAGGGGGCACAGATACGCAGTATTTT.

Worth noting for this clonotype: Given a much more abundant clone one base away, this may be a read error. The chain uses TRBV28 and TRBJ2-5; D unresolved. Germline assignment: CDR1 MDHEN and CDR2 SYDVKM. The CDR3 has 16 residues. The V gene lost 10 bases and the J gene lost 2 bases, with 23 bases spanning the gap. CDR3 in amino acids: CAITGGWKGIQETQYF. CDR3 DNA: TGTGCCATCACGGGCGGTTGGAAGGGAATACAAGAGACCCAGTACTTC.

The chain employs TRBV2 and TRBJ2-1; 7 bases are a match to TRBD2. The V and J ends lost 4 bases and 3 bases, in that order; junction bases with no gene match: 6. CDR3 length equals 15 residues. Germline CDR1 and CDR2: SNHLY and FYNNEI. This CDR3 is CASSGELAGYNEQFF. CDR3 bases: TGTGCCAGCAGTGGGGAGTTAGCGGGCTACAATGAGCAGTTCTTC.

Many counts were recorded for this clonotype. CDR3 DNA: TGTGCCAGCAGCTTAGGGGCGGGAGGTTCATCGGAAAATGAGCAGTTCTTC. This encodes CASSLGAGGSSENEQFF. V usage is TRBV7-2 and J usage is TRBJ2-1, with 8 positions matching TRBD2. Trimming cost V 1 base and J 7 bases; bases outside gene matches: 12. Germline-derived CDR1 and CDR2 are SGHTA and FQGNSA. The CDR3 has 17 amino acids.

This clonotype has only one observation. The V gene is TRBV6-2 or TRBV6-3, the J gene TRBJ2-5, with TRBD1 matching over 8 bases. Germline values: CDR1 MNHEY, CDR2 SVGEGT. The ends lost 10 bases at V and 4 bases at J; junction bases unmatched: 8. The CDR3 has 13 residues. CDR3 residues: CATKGQGRETQYF. The CDR3 nucleotides are TGTGCCACTAAAGGACAGGGCCGAGAGACCCAGTACTTC.

The count of this clonotype is one. An end of the junction does not agree with germline; a read error may underlie this. The rearrangement links TRBV7-2 to TRBJ1-5, with D uncertain. Germline assignment: CDR1 SGHTA and CDR2 FQGNSA. There are 14 residues in the CDR3. CDR3 sequence (DNA): TGTGTCAGCAGCATAAGGGATCGGGCTCAGCCCCAGCATTTT. Protein: CVSSIRDRAQPQHF. The full variable domain, rest sourced from reference TRBV7-2 and TRBJ1-5, is GAGVSQSPSNKVTEKGKDVELRCDPISGHTALYWYRQSLGQGLEFLIYFQGNSAPDKSGLPSDRFSAERTGGSVSTLTIQRTQQEDSAVYLCVSSIRDRAQPQHFGDGTRLSIL.

For this clonotype: A much larger clone sits a single nucleotide away, making a read error possible. Because it lacks the conserved phenylalanine or tryptophan at the end, this CDR3 is likely a read error. The CDR3 coding sequence is TGTGCCAGCAGCTTAGATCAGGGGACCCAGTACTCC. This encodes CASSLDQGTQYS. The chain recombines TRBV7-2 with TRBJ2-5; a weak D match, TRBD1 (5 bases). Germline-derived CDR1 and CDR2 are SGHTA and FQGNSA. V lost 1 base and J lost 7, with 7 bases in between. CDR3 length equals 12 residues.

This clonotype has ten or more counts. The chain employs TRBV7-2 and TRBJ2-7, with D perhaps TRBD1 (6 bases). CDR1 and CDR2 from the germline V gene are SGHTA and FQGNSA. V lost 7 bases to trimming and J lost 6 bases, with 25 bases between them. The CDR3 consists of 16 residues. CDR3 amino acids: CASTPTLIKGESEQYF. Written as DNA, the CDR3 is TGTGCCAGCACCCCTACCCTAATAAAGGGGGAAAGCGAGCAGTACTTC.

By share, this clonotype ranks as large. V usage is TRBV7-2 and J usage is TRBJ1-3; D uncertain. Trimming shortened V by 4 bases and J by 0 bases, and 10 bases separated the two germline ends. This CDR3 comprises 15 residues. Germline V gene lookup returns CDR1 SGHTA and CDR2 FQGNSA. CDR3 residues: CASSSTAGSGNTIYF. The CDR3, as DNA: TGTGCCAGCAGCTCGACCGCGGGCTCTGGAAACACCATATATTTT.

This chain connects TRBV28 to TRBJ1-2, with a possible D match to TRBD1 (6 bases). V lost 2 bases, J lost 6 bases, and 13 bases lay in between. This CDR3 contains 14 residues. The germline gives CDR1 MDHEN, CDR2 SYDVKM. CDR3 nucleotide sequence: TGTGCCAGCAGTTTAAGTGGGGGGGGCAATGGCTACACCTTC. It encodes CASSLSGGGNGYTF.

V gene TRBV7-2 combines with J gene TRBJ2-5; perhaps TRBD2 as D (6 bases). Germline V gene lookup returns CDR1 SGHTA and CDR2 FQGNSA. V was trimmed by 3 bases and J by 2 bases, leaving 10 bases between them. This CDR3 is 14 amino acids long. The CDR3: CASSFNRGQETQYF. CDR3 nucleotide sequence: TGTGCCAGCAGCTTTAATCGGGGGCAAGAGACCCAGTACTTC.

The V and J genes are TRBV20-1 and TRBJ2-1; either TRBD1 or TRBD2 may fit D (6 bases each). The CDR3 totals 15 residues. V gave up 1 base and J gave up 3 bases, with 13 bases separating them. In germline, CDR1 is DFQATT, CDR2 SNEGSKA (reference sequence). The CDR3 bases are TGCAGTGCTAGAGTGGGGGGCCCCAACTACAATGAGCAGTTCTTC. Its translation is CSARVGGPNYNEQFF.

This clonotype has only a few counts. The CDR3 is CASTLSGSKGEQYF. CDR3 in DNA: TGCGCCAGCACTCTTAGCGGGAGTAAAGGCGAGCAGTACTTC. The chain is built from TRBV10-2 and TRBJ2-7; 9 bases map to TRBD2. The CDR3 is 14 residues long. V shed 7 bases, J shed 6 bases, and the junction held 10 bases outside the gene matches. The germline V gene has CDR1 WSHSY and CDR2 SAAADI.

The chain combines TRBV7-2 with TRBJ1-4, with D maybe TRBD1 (5 bases). CDR3 length: 14 residues. V lost 2 bases and J lost 5, with 9 bases in between. The germline gives CDR1 SGHTA, CDR2 FQGNSA. CDR3 coding DNA: TGTGCCAGCAGCTTAAGGACACTGAATGAAAAACTGTTTTTT. The encoded protein is CASSLRTLNEKLFF.

Judged by abundance, this clonotype is medium-sized (0.01 to 0.1%). The chain combines TRBV7-2 with TRBJ2-7; maybe TRBD2 (5 bases). This CDR3 has 16 amino acids. The V end lost 7 bases, the J end lost 4 bases, and 23 bases lay between the germline ends. The V gene's germline CDR1 is SGHTA and CDR2 FQGNSA. This chain's CDR3 is CASTRIGRVDAYEQYF. The CDR3 DNA is TGTGCCAGCACCCGGATTGGGCGGGTAGATGCTTACGAGCAGTACTTC.

This clonotype was seen a few times. The genes are TRBV12-3 or TRBV12-4 and TRBJ2-7; D is possibly TRBD1 (6 bases). The CDR3 is 15 residues long. V was cut by 6 bases and J by 4 bases, with 19 bases left in between. CDR3 residues: CASSLDSGVTYEQYF. The CDR3 nucleotides read TGTGCCAGCAGCCTTGACTCAGGGGTAACTTACGAGCAGTACTTC.